This T cell receptor beta chain was profiled in a study of regulatory T cells in long-lasting Graves disease. Building of the TCR beta libraries involved iRepertoire HTBI primers and Arm-PCR of CDR3 regions. TCRdb itself ran the multiplex PCR reads through MiXCR, one entry per CDR3 protein. Of approximately 270,000 distinct CDR3 sequences in the sample, approximately 20% were seen once. Time point noted: newly diagnosed GD, antithyroid drugs for less than 3 months. With RNA extracted from PBMCs as input, the TCR library was made. Only a few counts were recorded for this clonotype. This CDR3 has 15 residues. V lost 1 base and J lost 3, with 10 bases in between. Germline V gene data show CDR1 as LNHDA and CDR2 as SQIVND (reference sequence). This same sample was also part of a study on T cells in Graves' hyperthyroidism and ophthalmopathy. According to that study: When ophthalmopathy did not progress within 18 months, Graves' hyperthyroidism was considered stable. Among the patients, aged 18 to 65, hyperthyroidism was newly diagnosed and had lasted under 2 months. Diagnostic assessment was based on clinical symptoms, serum thyroxine and TRAb, thyroid ultrasound and orbital computed tomography.

The origin of this receptor is a woman in her 30s with Graves disease. The V and J genes are TRBV19 and TRBJ2-1, with D unclear. This sample comprised peripheral blood mononuclear cells (PBMCs), obtained at new diagnosis, from a patient treated with antithyroid drugs. The CDR3 is CASSIGAGYYNEQFF. The CDR3 region has the DNA TGTGCCAGTAGTATAGGGGCAGGATACTACAATGAGCAGTTCTTC.